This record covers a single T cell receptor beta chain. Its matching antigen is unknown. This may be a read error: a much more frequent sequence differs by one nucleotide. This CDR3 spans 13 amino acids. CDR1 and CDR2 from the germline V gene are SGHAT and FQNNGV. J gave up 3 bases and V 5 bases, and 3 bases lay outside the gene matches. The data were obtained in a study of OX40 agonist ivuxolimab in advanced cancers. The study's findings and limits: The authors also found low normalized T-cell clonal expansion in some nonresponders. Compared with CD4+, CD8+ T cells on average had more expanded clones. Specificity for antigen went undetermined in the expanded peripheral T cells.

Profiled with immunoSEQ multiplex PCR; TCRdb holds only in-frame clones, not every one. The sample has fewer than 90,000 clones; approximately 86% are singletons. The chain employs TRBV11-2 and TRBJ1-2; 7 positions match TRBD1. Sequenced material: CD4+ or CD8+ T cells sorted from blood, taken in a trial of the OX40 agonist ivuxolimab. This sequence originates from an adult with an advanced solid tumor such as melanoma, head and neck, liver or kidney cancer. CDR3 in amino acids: CASSPQGYYGYTF. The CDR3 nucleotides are TGTGCCAGCAGCCCACAGGGGTACTATGGCTACACCTTC.